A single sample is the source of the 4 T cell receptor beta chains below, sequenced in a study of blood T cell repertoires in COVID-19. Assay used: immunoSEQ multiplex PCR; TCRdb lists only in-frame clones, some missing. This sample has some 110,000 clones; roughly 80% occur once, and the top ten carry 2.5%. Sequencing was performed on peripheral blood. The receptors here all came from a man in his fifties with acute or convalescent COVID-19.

The CDR3 here is CASRADRAPDQPQHF. The CDR3 nucleotides are TGTGCCAGCAGAGCGGACAGGGCCCCAGATCAGCCCCAGCATTTT. The rearrangement joins TRBV2 to TRBJ1-5, with 8 bases lining up with TRBD1. The CDR3 spans 15 residues. Losses at the gene ends were 6 bases for V and 5 bases for J; bases not matched to a gene: 9. Germline CDR1 and CDR2: SNHLY and FYNNEI.

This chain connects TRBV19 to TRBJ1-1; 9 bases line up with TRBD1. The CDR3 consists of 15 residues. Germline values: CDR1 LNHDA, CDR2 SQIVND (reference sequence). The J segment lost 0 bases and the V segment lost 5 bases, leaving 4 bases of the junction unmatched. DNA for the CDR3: TGTGCCAGTAGTGTTACAGGGGGCCTGAACACTGAAGCTTTCTTT. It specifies CASSVTGGLNTEAFF.

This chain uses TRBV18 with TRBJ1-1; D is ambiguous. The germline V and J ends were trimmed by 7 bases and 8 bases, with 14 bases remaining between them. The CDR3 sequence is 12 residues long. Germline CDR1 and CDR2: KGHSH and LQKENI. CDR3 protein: CASLQTSIEAFF. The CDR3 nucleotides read TGTGCCAGCTTACAGACAAGTATAGAAGCTTTCTTT.

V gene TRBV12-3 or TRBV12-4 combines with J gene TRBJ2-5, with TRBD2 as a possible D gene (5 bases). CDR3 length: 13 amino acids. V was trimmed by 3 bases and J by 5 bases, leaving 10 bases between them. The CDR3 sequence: CASSFGMGETQYF. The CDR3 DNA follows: TGTGCCAGCAGTTTCGGGATGGGGGAGACCCAGTACTTC.